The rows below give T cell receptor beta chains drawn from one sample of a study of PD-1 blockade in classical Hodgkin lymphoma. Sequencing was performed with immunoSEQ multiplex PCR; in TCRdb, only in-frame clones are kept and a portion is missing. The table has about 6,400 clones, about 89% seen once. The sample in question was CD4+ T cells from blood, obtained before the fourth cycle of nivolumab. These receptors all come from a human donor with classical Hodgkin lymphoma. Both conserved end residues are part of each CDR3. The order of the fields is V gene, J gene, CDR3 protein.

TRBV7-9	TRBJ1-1	CASSLDISGGATEAFF
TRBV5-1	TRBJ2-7	CASSLGSARSYEQYF
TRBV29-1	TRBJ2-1	CSVEVRGNEQFF
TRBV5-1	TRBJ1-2	CASSLAGQGIHGYTF
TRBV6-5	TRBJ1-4	CASSYSRYNEKLFF
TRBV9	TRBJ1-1	CASSVPTEACWEDTEAFF
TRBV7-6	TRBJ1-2	CASSPRAAGTPYGYTF
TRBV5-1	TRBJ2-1	CASSNGTGGFNEQFF
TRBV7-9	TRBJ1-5	CASSRDSSNQPQHF
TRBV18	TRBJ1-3	CASSPPSLNSGNTIYF
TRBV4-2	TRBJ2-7	CASSQDLGLAGDYEQYF
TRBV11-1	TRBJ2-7	CASSRTEPYEQYF
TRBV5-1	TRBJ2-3	CASSSVAGSTDTQYF
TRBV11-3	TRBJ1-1	CASSSGQGVNTEAFF
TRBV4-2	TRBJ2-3	CASSQAQGLAAGTDTQYF
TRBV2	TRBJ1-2	CASRGGLISNYGYTF
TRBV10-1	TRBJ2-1	CAISGSQGFHEQFF
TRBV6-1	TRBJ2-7	CASSERGTFDEQYF
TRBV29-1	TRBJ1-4	CSVRDSVDEKLFF
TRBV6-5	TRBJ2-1	CASSPTSLYYNEQFF
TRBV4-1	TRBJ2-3	CASSQSTSGDTDTQYF
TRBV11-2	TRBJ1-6	CASSLVGRGNSPLHF
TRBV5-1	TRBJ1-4	CASSLQGSKEKLFF
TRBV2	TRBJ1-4	CASSEASNNEKLFF
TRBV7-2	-	CASSLARAGPYEQYF
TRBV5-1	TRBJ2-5	CAGRVIANQETQYF
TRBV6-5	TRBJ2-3	CASKPTGSTDTQYF
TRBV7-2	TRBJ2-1	CASSISPTSGGYNEQFF
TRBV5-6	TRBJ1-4	CASSNTGAPFEKLFF
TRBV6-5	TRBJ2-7	CASSYSRYSYEQYF
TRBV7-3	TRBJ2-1	CASSLRPVSGDEQFF
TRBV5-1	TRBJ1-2	CASSLERTIYGYTF
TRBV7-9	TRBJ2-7	CASSPVTYEQYF
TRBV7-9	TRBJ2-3	CASSPDSLTASTDTQYF
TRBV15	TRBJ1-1	CATSRSGTENTEAFF
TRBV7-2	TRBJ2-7	CASSLARAGPYEQYF
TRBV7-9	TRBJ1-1	CASSRDRGFTEAFF
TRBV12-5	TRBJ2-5	CASGFGRQETQYF
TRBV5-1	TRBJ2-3	CASSLIDHRTDTQYF
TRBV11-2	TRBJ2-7	CASSSLSGRYLEQYF
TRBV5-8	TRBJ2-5	CASSLGTETQYF
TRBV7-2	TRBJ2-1	CASSLAGGPNEQFF
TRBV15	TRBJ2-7	CATSRVDSYEQYF
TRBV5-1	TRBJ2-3	CASSRVGGTSGGGTQYF
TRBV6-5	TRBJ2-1	CASNPRHNGIRQFF
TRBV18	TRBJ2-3	CASSPRLAGVGDTQYF
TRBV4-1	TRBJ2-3	CASSQEGLAVYTDTQYF
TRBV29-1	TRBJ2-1	CSVGTSRYNEQFF
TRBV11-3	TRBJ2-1	CASSLATGIYNEQFF
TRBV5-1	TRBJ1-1	CASSLTGRDTEAFF
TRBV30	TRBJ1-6	CAWSTGGNNSPLHF
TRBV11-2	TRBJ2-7	CASSLGPTSGNYEQYF
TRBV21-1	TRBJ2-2	CASSKRLAGNPGELFF
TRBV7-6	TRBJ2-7	CASSPAGESYEQYF